These 23 T cell receptor beta chains share one sample of origin, sequenced in a study of T-cell reconstitution after alpha-beta-depleted transplantation in children. The authors prepared the TCRbeta library with unique molecular identifiers. In TCRdb, the PCR reads were re-called with MiXCR into one record per CDR3 protein. The sample includes some 530,000 distinct CDR3 sequences, roughly an eighth of them seen just once. Sequenced material: PBMCs from the stem cell graft donor, taken from the stem cell graft. All receptors derive from a human donor who donated a stem cell graft to a child with combined immunodeficiency.

The chain couples TRBV7-3 to TRBJ2-2; D uncertain. CDR1 is SGHTA, CDR2 FQGTGA, per germline. The CDR3 consists of 16 residues. The V end was cut by 5 bases, the J end by 2 bases, with 15 bases between. CDR3 sequence: CASSAENGYNTGELFF. CDR3 in DNA: TGTGCCAGCAGCGCGGAGAACGGATACAACACCGGGGAGCTGTTTTTT.

This clonotype has only one observation. This sequence joins TRBV20-1 and TRBJ2-1; TRBD2 matches 16 bases. CDR3 size: 17 residues. Germline-derived CDR1 and CDR2 are DFQATT and SNEGSKA (reference sequence). The junction had 6 bases not matched to a gene; V was cut back by 7 bases and J by 0 bases. CDR3 sequence: CSVTGTSGRVSYNEQFF. CDR3 in DNA: TGCAGTGTTACCGGGACTAGCGGGAGGGTCTCCTACAATGAGCAGTTCTTC.

This clonotype was seen a handful of times. V gene TRBV3-1 combines with J gene TRBJ2-1; D unclear. Germline V gives CDR1 LGHDT, CDR2 YNNKEL (reference sequence). Deletions cut 0 bases from V and 6 bases from J, with 6 bases between. The length of the CDR3 is 13 residues. CDR3 in amino acids: CASSQDWSNEQFF. Here the CDR3 DNA reads TGTGCCAGCAGCCAAGATTGGTCCAATGAGCAGTTCTTC.

This clonotype was detected only a few times. The rearrangement uses TRBV20-1 and TRBJ2-7, with TRBD2 matching over 11 bases. The CDR3 runs 15 residues. V was pared by 1 base and J by 0 bases, with 2 bases of the junction left unmatched. CDR1 DFQATT and CDR2 SNEGSKA come from the germline V gene (reference sequence). CDR3 DNA: TGCAGTGCTAGAGGTAGCGGGAGGGTCTCCTACGAGCAGTACTTC. Protein: CSARGSGRVSYEQYF.

Comment on this clonotype: Sequence at one end of the junction differs from germline and may be a read error. V and J are TRBV14 and TRBJ2-3; no definite D call. CDR1 SGHDN and CDR2 FVKESK come from the germline V gene. CDR3 length: 16 amino acids. This CDR3 is CARSQVAPTSTDTQYF. The CDR3 DNA reads TGTGCCAGGAGCCAAGTGGCCCCGACTAGCACAGATACGCAGTATTTT.

This clonotype has a count of ten or more. The chain uses TRBV10-3 and TRBJ2-7, with 9 bases that match TRBD1. CDR3 size: 14 residues. The germline CDR1 and CDR2 sequences are ENHRY and SYGVKD. V trimming: 6 bases; J trimming: 2 bases; junction bases outside the gene matches: 5. CDR3 amino acids: CAISSDRGTYEQYF. In DNA, the CDR3 is TGTGCCATCAGCTCCGACAGGGGGACCTACGAGCAGTACTTC.

The chain uses TRBV9 and TRBJ2-3; 8 bases match TRBD1. Unmatched junction bases numbered 8, after V lost 0 bases and J lost 5 bases. Germline loops: CDR1 SGDLS, CDR2 YYNGEE. The CDR3 contains 16 residues. The CDR3 nucleotides read TGTGCCAGCAGCGTAGACGGCAGGGGGCCTGTAGATACGCAGTATTTT. This sequence encodes CASSVDGRGPVDTQYF.

This clonotype has more than one count but fewer than ten. The J gene is TRBJ2-6, the V gene TRBV5-1; weak D call: TRBD1 (5 bases). This CDR3 has 15 amino acids. The ends were cut back, 7 bases at V and 0 bases at J, with 11 bases in the middle. Germline lookup yields CDR1 SGHRS and CDR2 YFSETQ. Written as DNA, the CDR3 is TGCGCCAGCGGCGTTCAGGGCTCTGGGGCCAACGTCCTGACTTTC. Its protein is CASGVQGSGANVLTF. Based on the CDR3 plus reference TRBV5-1 and TRBJ2-6, the full variable domain is KAGVTQTPRYLIKTRGQQVTLSCSPISGHRSVSWYQQTPGQGLQFLFEYFSETQRNKGNFPGRFSGRQFSNSRSEMNVSTLELGDSALYLCASGVQGSGANVLTFGAGSRLTVL.

This clonotype was observed at least ten times. This chain links TRBV6-2 or TRBV6-3 with TRBJ2-2; 8 nucleotides match TRBD1. V lost 6 bases to trimming and J lost 2 bases; unmatched junction nucleotides: 5. This CDR3 comprises 15 residues. Germline assignment: CDR1 MNHEY and CDR2 SVGEGT. CDR3 nucleotides: TGTGCCAGCAGAATCGGACAGGGAAACACCGGGGAGCTGTTTTTT. It is translated as CASRIGQGNTGELFF.

This clonotype was counted between two and nine times. CDR3 sequence: CASIANTGQLTGELFF. In DNA, the CDR3 is TGTGCCAGCATCGCGAATACCGGACAGCTCACCGGGGAGCTGTTTTTT. The rearrangement links TRBV28 to TRBJ2-2, with D possibly being TRBD1 (6 bases). The CDR3 spans 16 residues. CDR1 MDHEN and CDR2 SYDVKM come from the germline V gene. V was shortened by 7 bases and J by 4 bases, with 19 bases between the two germline ends.

This clonotype was picked up many times. The chain uses TRBV20-1 and TRBJ2-5; 9 bases are a match to TRBD2. The CDR3 has 14 amino acids. V lost 1 base and J lost 1; bases outside the gene matches: 1. The germline V gene encodes CDR1 DFQATT and CDR2 SNEGSKA (reference sequence). The CDR3 region has the DNA TGCAGTGCTAGAGGACTAGCGGCCCAAGAGACCCAGTACTTC. Translated: CSARGLAAQETQYF.

In this sample, this clonotype turned up a few times. V gene TRBV29-1 combines with J gene TRBJ1-1; unclear D gene. Trimming cost V 1 base and J 4 bases, with 7 bases left between them. Germline V gene data show CDR1 as SQVTM and CDR2 as ANQGSEA. The CDR3 length is 12 residues. The CDR3 protein is CSVEGLGTEAFF. CDR3 DNA sequence: TGCAGCGTTGAAGGATTGGGCACTGAAGCTTTCTTT.

This clonotype appeared many times. The gene calls are TRBV2 and TRBJ2-5; 7 bases are shared with TRBD2. Germline loops: CDR1 SNHLY, CDR2 FYNNEI. This CDR3 region has 14 residues. V dropped 11 bases and J dropped 5; count of bases not matched to a gene: 14. This CDR3 reads CACLDLAGGETQYF. The CDR3 region has the DNA TGTGCCTGCCTCGACCTGGCCGGGGGGGAGACCCAGTACTTC.

This clonotype was observed a few times. The chain carries TRBV18 and TRBJ2-1, with a tentative D call TRBD2 (5 bases). CDR3 length equals 15 residues. Trimming took 4 bases from V and 6 from J, leaving 16 bases between them. The germline gives CDR1 KGHSH, CDR2 LQKENI. This CDR3 is CASSQYFMDFNEQFF. The DNA for the CDR3 is TGTGCCAGCTCACAATACTTTATGGACTTCAATGAGCAGTTCTTC.

The rearrangement links TRBV7-9 to TRBJ1-5; maybe TRBD1 (6 bases). V was shortened by 4 bases and J by 1 base, with 11 bases between the two germline ends. This CDR3 region has 15 residues. Looked up from germline, CDR1 is SEHNR and CDR2 is FQNEAQ (reference sequence). The CDR3 region is CASSSQGTSNQPQHF. The DNA for the CDR3 is TGTGCCAGCAGCTCACAGGGTACCAGCAATCAGCCCCAGCATTTT.

This clonotype has more than one count but fewer than ten. The J gene is TRBJ2-5, the V gene TRBV27; TRBD1 matches 9 bases. V gave up 6 bases and J gave up 4 bases; unmatched junction bases: 6. CDR3 length equals 14 residues. Germline CDR1 reads MNHEY; CDR2 reads SMNVEV (reference sequence). The CDR3, as DNA: TGTGCCAGCAGAGACCGGGACAGGGCAGAGACCCAGTACTTC. This gives the protein CASRDRDRAETQYF.

This clonotype was recorded a few times. V is TRBV12-3 or TRBV12-4 and J is TRBJ2-7; 12 bases line up with TRBD1. The junction had 2 bases not matched to a gene; V was cut back by 3 bases and J by 2 bases. The length of the CDR3 is 15 residues. CDR3 protein: CASSFGTGGTYEQYF. CDR3 bases: TGTGCCAGCAGTTTCGGGACAGGGGGCACCTACGAGCAGTACTTC.

This clonotype was seen at least ten times. This CDR3 is CASSLLGTNTEAFF. The CDR3 region has the DNA TGTGCCAGCAGCTTATTAGGGACCAACACTGAAGCTTTCTTT. The rearrangement uses TRBV7-9 and TRBJ1-1, with D possibly matching TRBD1 (5 bases). Germline assignment: CDR1 SEHNR and CDR2 FQNEAQ (reference sequence). The CDR3 has 14 amino acids. Between the trimmed V and J ends, which lost 2 bases and 2 bases, there was a span of 9 bases.

The gene calls are TRBV5-1 and TRBJ2-5; D possibly corresponds to TRBD2 (6 bases). Germline CDR1 is SGHRS and CDR2 is YFSETQ. The CDR3 covers 16 residues. The germline V and J ends were trimmed by 3 bases and 2 bases, with 17 bases remaining between them. The CDR3 spells CASSWGDERWQETQYF. The CDR3 DNA follows: TGCGCCAGCAGCTGGGGGGACGAGCGGTGGCAAGAGACCCAGTACTTC.

This clonotype was recorded at least ten times. DNA of the CDR3: TGTGCCAGCAGCTTACTCCGCCTCCCAGATACGCAGTATTTT. This gives the protein CASSLLRLPDTQYF. J is TRBJ2-3 and V is TRBV11-2; no clear D. Germline V CDR1 and CDR2: SGHAT, FQNNGV. Trimming cost V 2 bases and J 4 bases, with 10 bases left between them. This CDR3 has 14 residues.

This sequence joins TRBV3-1 and TRBJ2-6; 12 bases line up with TRBD2. Per the germline V gene, CDR1 is LGHDT and CDR2 is YNNKEL (reference sequence). With V trimmed by 5 bases and J by 1 base, 12 bases remained unmatched. The CDR3 has 20 amino acids. Written as DNA, the CDR3 is TGTGCCAGCAGCTCTATACCCAGACTAGCGGGAGTTTCTGGGGCCAACGTCCTGACTTTC. Protein sequence: CASSSIPRLAGVSGANVLTF.

The V gene is TRBV20-1, the J gene TRBJ2-7; D is unresolved. Per germline, CDR1 DFQATT and CDR2 SNEGSKA (reference sequence). The CDR3 is 12 residues long. V was pared by 7 bases and J by 3 bases, with 13 bases between. The CDR3 coding sequence is TGCAGTGGTTCGATAAGGAGCTACGAGCAGTACTTC. Translation: CSGSIRSYEQYF.

This clonotype has only a few counts. The chain employs TRBV20-1 and TRBJ2-7, with a tentative D call TRBD1 (5 bases). The CDR3 spans 15 residues. Between the trimmed V and J ends, which lost 6 bases and 0 bases, there was a span of 18 bases. The V gene's germline CDR1 is DFQATT and CDR2 SNEGSKA (reference sequence). The CDR3 DNA reads TGCAGTGCCACAAATAACAGGTATAGCTCCTACGAGCAGTACTTC. This encodes CSATNNRYSSYEQYF.